The entry below describes one T cell receptor beta chain. This table comes from immunoSEQ multiplex PCR, and its TCRdb copy is limited to in-frame clones, with some not included. The sample includes 35,000 to 40,000 clones, 89% seen only once; the top ten take about 0.81%. The CDR3 is 15 amino acids. Trimming pared 3 bases from V and 2 bases from J, leaving 14 bases between. The germline gives CDR1 SGHKS, CDR2 YYEKEE (reference sequence). The entry originates in a study of T cell changes during pregnancy in multiple sclerosis. The chain is built from TRBV5-5 and TRBJ2-5; D might be TRBD2 (5 bases). The sequence was collected from a female donor in good health, enrolled as a control in a pregnancy study. Sequencing was performed on CD4+ T cells from peripheral blood mononuclear cells, taken after pregnancy. As DNA, the CDR3 is TGTGCCAGCAGCTCTCATGCCGACTATCAAGAGACCCAGTACTTC. Protein product: CASSSHADYQETQYF.